These 11 T cell receptor beta chains share one sample of origin, sequenced in a study of blood T cell repertoires in COVID-19. The table came from immunoSEQ multiplex PCR; TCRdb's copy has only in-frame clones and leaves some out. Here the sample spans 150,000 to 250,000 clones, 85% to 95% being singletons. Sequencing input: peripheral blood. The receptors derive from a man aged 25-40 years with COVID-19, enrolled during active disease.

The chain couples TRBV12-3 or TRBV12-4 to TRBJ2-7, with D tentatively TRBD1 (5 bases). Trimming left V 6 bases short and J 6 bases short, with 12 bases between. The CDR3 has 12 residues. This CDR3 reads CASSRLGVEQYF. CDR3 sequence (DNA): TGTGCCAGCAGCCGTTTAGGGGTCGAGCAGTACTTC.

This chain uses TRBV29-1 with TRBJ1-5, with D perhaps matching TRBD1 (5 bases). Between the trimmed V and J ends, which lost 6 bases and 2 bases, there was a span of 17 bases. The CDR3 is 15 residues long. Per germline, CDR1 SQVTM and CDR2 ANQGSEA. The CDR3 loop is CSVSGGGGGNQPQHF. The CDR3 nucleotides read TGCAGCGTCTCCGGGGGGGGTGGAGGCAATCAGCCCCAGCATTTT.

The V and J genes are TRBV9 and TRBJ2-2, with 8 bases identical to TRBD1. The junction had 3 bases not matched to a gene; V was cut back by 4 bases and J by 1 base. The CDR3 consists of 15 residues. CDR1 and CDR2 (germline): SGDLS, YYNGEE. CDR3 sequence (DNA): TGTGCCAGCAGCAGCAGGGGGCGGAACACCGGGGAGCTGTTTTTT. Translation: CASSSRGRNTGELFF.

The V call is TRBV5-1, the J call TRBJ1-1, with TRBD1 matching over 7 bases. The CDR3 totals 15 residues. Unmatched junction bases numbered 11, after V lost 4 bases and J lost 5 bases. Germline V gene lookup returns CDR1 SGHRS and CDR2 YFSETQ. The CDR3 nucleotides are TGCGCCAGCAGCACCTCCATTAACAGGGGAACTGAAGCTTTCTTT. Its protein is CASSTSINRGTEAFF.

This clone was detected a few times. The V and J genes are TRBV9 and TRBJ2-7; D is perhaps TRBD2 (5 bases). The V end was cut by 3 bases, the J end by 6 bases, with 10 bases between. The CDR3 contains 12 residues. Germline V gene lookup returns CDR1 SGDLS and CDR2 YYNGEE. For the CDR3, the DNA is TGTGCCAGCAGCGCGTTGGCGGGCGAGCAGTACTTC. It codes for CASSALAGEQYF.

The rearrangement links TRBV19 to TRBJ2-6; D gene ambiguous. The CDR3 extends over 14 amino acids. The germline gives CDR1 LNHDA, CDR2 SQIVND (reference sequence). V was clipped by 8 bases and J by 1 base, with 9 bases between them. CDR3 loop: CASQILSGANVLTF. In nucleotides, the CDR3 is TGTGCCAGTCAGATCTTATCTGGGGCCAACGTCCTGACTTTC.

The chain has TRBV4-1 and TRBJ1-5; D possibly corresponds to TRBD1 (5 bases). In germline, CDR1 is MGHRA, CDR2 YSYEKL. Trimming left V 1 base short and J 4 bases short, with 11 bases between. This CDR3 has 15 residues. In nucleotides, the CDR3 is TGCGCCAGCAGCCAAGTTGGGGCCGCTAATCAGCCCCAGCATTTT. It is translated as CASSQVGAANQPQHF.

In its sample, this clone was seen once. The chain recombines TRBV15 with TRBJ2-7; TRBD2 matches at 7 bases. This CDR3 region has 15 residues. Germline V gene lookup returns CDR1 LNHNV and CDR2 YYDKDF (reference sequence). V lost 4 bases and J lost 0; bases outside the gene matches: 6. CDR3 DNA: TGTGCCACCAGCAATGTCTGGGGGGGCTCCTACGAGCAGTACTTC. Amino acid sequence: CATSNVWGGSYEQYF.

The chain joins TRBV10-2 to TRBJ1-5; 7 nucleotides line up with TRBD1. Germline trimming cut 8 bases from V and 5 bases from J; bases unmatched to any gene: 6. The germline gives CDR1 WSHSY, CDR2 SAAADI. There are 13 residues in the CDR3. The CDR3 coding sequence is TGCGCCAGCGGCACGCAGGGGGATCAGCCCCAGCATTTT. Its protein is CASGTQGDQPQHF.

CDR3 residues: CASSHGRGGASGELFF. As DNA, the CDR3 is TGTGCCAGCAGCCATGGGCGCGGGGGGGCCTCCGGGGAGCTGTTTTTT. The V gene is TRBV3-1 (or the pseudogene TRBV3-2), the J gene TRBJ2-2; 9 nucleotides line up with TRBD2. The J segment lost 6 bases and the V segment lost 3 bases, leaving 8 bases of the junction unmatched. Germline assignment: CDR1 LGHDT and CDR2 YNNKEL (reference sequence). This CDR3 spans 16 amino acids.

The table lists this clone with a count of one. This sequence joins TRBV3-1 (or the pseudogene TRBV3-2) and TRBJ2-5, with D hard to call. Germline assignment: CDR1 LGHDT and CDR2 YNNKEL (reference sequence). The CDR3 length is 14 residues. V lost 1 base, J lost 2 bases, and 8 bases lay in between. The CDR3 spells CASSQVNTQETQYF. CDR3 nucleotide sequence: TGTGCCAGCAGCCAAGTTAATACTCAAGAGACCCAGTACTTC.